This TCR beta chain appears in the sequencing data of a study of Ad26.COV2.S vaccination and SARS-CoV-2 variants. Study observations and caveats: Vaccinees and placebo recipients showed similar non-spike TCR breadth.

Details on this clone: Its antigen is not known.

Trimming took 3 bases from V and 2 from J; bases not matched to a gene: 6. This CDR3 region has 15 residues. Per the germline V gene, CDR1 is SGDLS and CDR2 is YYNGEE. Regarding treatment: some 19 received Ad26.COV2.S at low or high dose, single or two shots; about 5 received placebo; per-sample allocation not given. The samples were gathered on day 63 after the first injection of vaccine or placebo. Produced via immunoSEQ multiplex PCR; TCRdb's table is partial and in-frame only. The sample shows fewer than 900,000 clones, around 92% of them seen only once. Sample: peripheral blood, taken in a trial of Ad26.COV2.S vaccine versus placebo. This TCR was recovered from a person between 18 and 65 years old who received the Ad26.COV2.S COVID-19 vaccine or a placebo. The V and J genes are TRBV9 and TRBJ2-5; 8 bases match TRBD1. The CDR3 DNA reads TGTGCCAGCAGCGCCCTCGGACAGGGACAAGAGACCCAGTACTTC. Translating it yields CASSALGQGQETQYF.